This T cell receptor beta chain originates from a study of blood T cells in healthy people across ages. This clonotype was found many times. Through a sample-barcoded 5' primer and a J-beta primer mix, a second PCR was run for roughly 6 to 12 cycles. TCRdb used MiXCR to reprocess the 5' RACE reads, holding one entry per CDR3 protein. The repertoire includes 630,000 or so distinct CDR3 sequences, less than 40% of them detected once, and 15% sits in the top ten. The study isolated at least 6.5 million PBMCs from each sample. Extraction of total RNA produced a minimum of 5.5 micrograms from each sample. This TCR derives from a woman of 80 years or more in good health. Sequencing was performed on blood.

For the CDR3, the DNA is TGTGCCAGCTCCAACAGGGGACATGAGCAGTTCTTC. Translating it yields CASSNRGHEQFF. The chain carries TRBV18 and TRBJ2-1; 7 nucleotides agree with TRBD1. The CDR3 is made up of 12 amino acids. J gave up 8 bases and V 6 bases, and 4 bases lay outside the gene matches. Per the germline V gene, CDR1 is KGHSH and CDR2 is LQKENI.